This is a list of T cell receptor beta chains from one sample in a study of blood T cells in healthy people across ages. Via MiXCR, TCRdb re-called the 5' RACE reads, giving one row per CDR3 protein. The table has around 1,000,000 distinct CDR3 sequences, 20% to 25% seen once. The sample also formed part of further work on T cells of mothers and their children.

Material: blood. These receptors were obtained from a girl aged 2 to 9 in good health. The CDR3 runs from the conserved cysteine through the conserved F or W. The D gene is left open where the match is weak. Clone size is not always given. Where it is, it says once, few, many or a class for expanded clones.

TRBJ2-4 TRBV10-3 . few CAISVDNNIQYF TGTGCCATCAGCGTGGACAACAACATTCAGTACTTC
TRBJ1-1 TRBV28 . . CASSNQAGAAFF TGTGCCAGCAGCAACCAAGCGGGAGCTGCTTTCTTT
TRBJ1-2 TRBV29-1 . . CSASGILDGYTF TGCAGCGCCTCAGGGATTCTTGATGGCTACACCTTC
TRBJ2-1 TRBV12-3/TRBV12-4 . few CASSPGDPYNEQFF TGTGCCAGCAGTCCAGGGGACCCCTACAATGAGCAGTTCTTC
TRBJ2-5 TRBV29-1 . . CSDSIQGQETQYF TGCAGCGATAGCATACAGGGCCAAGAGACCCAGTACTTC
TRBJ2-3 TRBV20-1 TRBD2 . CSARSLAGTDTQYF TGCAGTGCTAGATCTCTAGCGGGCACAGATACGCAGTATTTT
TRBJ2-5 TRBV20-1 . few CSAITGSGETQYF TGCAGTGCTATTACAGGGTCGGGGGAGACCCAGTACTTC
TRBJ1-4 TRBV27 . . CASSFRVASEKLFF TGTGCCAGCAGTTTCAGGGTAGCAAGCGAAAAACTGTTTTTT
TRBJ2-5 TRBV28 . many CASSLPGRETQYF TGTGCCAGCAGTTTACCAGGGAGAGAGACCCAGTACTTC
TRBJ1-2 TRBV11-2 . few CASSRGRDYGYTF TGTGCCAGCAGCCGGGGGCGGGACTATGGCTACACCTTC
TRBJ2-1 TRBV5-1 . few CASSMGNLQINEQFF TGCGCCAGCAGCATGGGTAACTTACAGATCAATGAGCAGTTCTTC
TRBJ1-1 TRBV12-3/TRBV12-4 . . CASSLIAGTEAFF TGTGCCAGCAGTTTAATCGCGGGGACTGAAGCTTTCTTT
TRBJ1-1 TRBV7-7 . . CASSLTLSAEAFF TGTGCTAGCAGCTTAACGTTGAGCGCTGAAGCTTTCTTT
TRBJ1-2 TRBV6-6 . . CASSYPGALPYGYTF TGTGCCAGCAGTTATCCAGGGGCACTTCCCTATGGCTACACCTTC
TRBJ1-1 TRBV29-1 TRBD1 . CSAEQGATEAFF TGCAGCGCTGAACAGGGGGCCACTGAAGCTTTCTTT
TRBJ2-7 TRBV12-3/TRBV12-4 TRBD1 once CASSFQGARYEQYF TGTGCCAGCAGTTTCCAGGGGGCTCGGTACGAGCAGTACTTC
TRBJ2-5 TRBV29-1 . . CSVEVRGSWGLGETQYF TGCAGCGTTGAAGTCCGGGGCAGTTGGGGCCTAGGAGAGACCCAGTACTTC
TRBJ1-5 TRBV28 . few CASSQTGSPLNQPQHF TGTGCCAGCAGTCAAACAGGGTCGCCCCTGAATCAGCCCCAGCATTTT
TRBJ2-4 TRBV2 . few CASSDSSAKNIQYF TGTGCCAGCAGTGATTCTAGCGCGAAAAACATTCAGTACTTC
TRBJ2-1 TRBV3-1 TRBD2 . CASSRAGLAGVYNEQFF TGTGCCAGCAGCCGAGCGGGACTAGCGGGAGTCTACAATGAGCAGTTCTTC
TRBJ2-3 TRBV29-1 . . CSTTGSGATQYF TGCAGCACCACCGGGAGTGGTGCAACGCAGTATTTT
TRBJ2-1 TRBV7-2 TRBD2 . CASSLETSGRGNEQFF TGTGCCAGCAGCTTAGAAACTAGCGGGAGGGGGAATGAGCAGTTCTTC
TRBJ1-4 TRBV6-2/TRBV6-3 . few CASSYPGVGTERPTNEKLFF TGTGCCAGCAGTTACCCCGGTGTGGGTACCGAGCGCCCAACTAATGAAAAACTGTTTTTT
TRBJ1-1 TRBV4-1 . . CASSAGAGGTTNTEAFF TGCGCCAGCAGCGCCGGGGCGGGGGGGACGACGAACACTGAAGCTTTCTTT
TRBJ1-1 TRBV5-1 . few CASSSKLGTEAFF TGCGCCAGCAGCTCTAAACTTGGGACTGAAGCTTTCTTT
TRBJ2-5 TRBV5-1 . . CASSLETGGTQYF TGCGCCAGCAGCTTGGAGACTGGGGGGACCCAGTACTTC
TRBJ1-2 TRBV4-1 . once CASSQERGMTAYGYAF TGCGCCAGCAGCCAAGAGAGGGGAATGACAGCATATGGCTACGCCTTC
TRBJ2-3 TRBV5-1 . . CASVQGTSTDTQYF TGCGCCAGCGTCCAGGGGACAAGCACAGATACGCAGTATTTT
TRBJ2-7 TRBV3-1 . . CASSPSAPYEQYF TGTGCCAGCAGCCCGTCCGCCCCCTACGAGCAGTACTTC
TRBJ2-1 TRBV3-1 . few CASSQDQKLDELFF TGTGCCAGCAGCCAAGATCAGAAGTTAGATGAGCTGTTCTTC
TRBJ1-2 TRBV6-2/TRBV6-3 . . CASSYGYGDTNYGYTF TGTGCCAGCAGTTACGGCTACGGTGATACTAACTATGGCTACACCTTC
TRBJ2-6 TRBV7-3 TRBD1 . CASSPGQGSSTGANVLTF TGTGCCAGCAGCCCTGGACAGGGGTCAAGTACCGGGGCCAACGTCCTGACTTTC
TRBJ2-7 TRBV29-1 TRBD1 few CSVEIQGAYEQYF TGCAGCGTCGAGATACAGGGGGCTTACGAGCAGTACTTC
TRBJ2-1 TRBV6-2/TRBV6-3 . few CASSYDVAEQFF TGTGCCAGCAGTTATGACGTGGCTGAGCAGTTCTTC
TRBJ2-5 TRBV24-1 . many CATSDRETQYF TGTGCCACCAGTGATAGAGAGACCCAGTACTTC
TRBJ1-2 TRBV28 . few CASSFELSGTPLYNYGYTF TGTGCCAGCAGTTTCGAGTTATCCGGGACACCGCTCTATAACTATGGCTACACCTTC
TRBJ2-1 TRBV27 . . CASSSFSEQFF TGTGCCAGCAGTTCCTTTTCAGAGCAGTTCTTC
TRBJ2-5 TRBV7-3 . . CASSQHGGQETQYF TGTGCCAGCAGCCAGCATGGGGGCCAAGAGACCCAGTACTTC
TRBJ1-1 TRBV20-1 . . CSARRFGQPMNTEAFF TGCAGTGCTAGACGGTTCGGGCAGCCGATGAACACTGAAGCTTTCTTT
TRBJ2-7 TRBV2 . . CASSPLLGSQYF TGTGCCAGCAGCCCCCTTTTGGGTTCGCAGTACTTC
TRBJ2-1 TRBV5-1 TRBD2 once CASSLEGSGSYNEQFF TGCGCCAGCAGCTTGGAAGGTAGCGGGAGCTACAATGAGCAGTTCTTC
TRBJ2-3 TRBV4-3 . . CASSQEGVTDTQYF TGCGCCAGCAGCCAAGAAGGAGTAACAGATACGCAGTATTTT
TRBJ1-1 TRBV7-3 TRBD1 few CASSLLGGRGQTEAFF TGTGCCAGCAGCTTACTTGGTGGCAGGGGGCAAACTGAAGCTTTCTTT
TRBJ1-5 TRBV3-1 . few CASSLRMDQPQHF TGTGCCAGCAGCCTGCGAATGGATCAGCCCCAGCATTTT
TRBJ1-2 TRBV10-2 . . CASSERGRLIYGYTF TGCGCCAGCAGTGAGAGAGGGCGGCTTATCTATGGCTACACCTTC